These 9 T cell receptor beta chains originate from one sample sequenced in a study of CD4 T cells in relation to SARS-CoV-2 and coronaviruses. TCRdb keeps only in-frame clones here, not all; method: immunoSEQ multiplex PCR. Of tens of thousands of clones listed, approximately 95% are singletons. CD4+ T cells from unexposed donors were obtained before the COVID-19 pandemic (2011-2018). Sequencing was performed on naive CD4+ T cells from PBMCs. Subset indicated: naive CD4+ T cells isolated by negative enrichment. The origin of the receptors is a human donor in good health.

The chain's CDR3 is CASSLGGGEADTQYF. DNA for the CDR3: TGTGCCAGCAGCTTAGGGGGGGGCGAAGCAGATACGCAGTATTTT. The genes are TRBV7-6 and TRBJ2-3; D may be TRBD2 (7 bases). Germline V CDR1 and CDR2: SGHVS, FNYEAQ. With 1 base removed from V and 4 bases from J, the gap between germline ends came to 12 bases. The CDR3 has 15 amino acids.

The rearrangement joins TRBV10-2 to TRBJ1-1; no firm D call. In germline, CDR1 is WSHSY, CDR2 SAAADI. V dropped 0 bases and J dropped 6 bases, with 8 bases sitting between them. There are 13 residues in the CDR3. CDR3 bases: TGCGCCAGCAGTGAGTCGTTGCACGCTGAAGCTTTCTTT. As protein: CASSESLHAEAFF.

This chain connects TRBV7-2 to TRBJ2-7, with 12 bases that match TRBD2. CDR1 and CDR2 (germline): SGHTA, FQGNSA. The J segment lost 1 base and the V segment lost 1 base, leaving 11 bases of the junction unmatched. The CDR3 runs to 19 residues. The CDR3: CASSLDPASLAGGSYEQYF. The CDR3 DNA reads TGTGCCAGCAGCTTAGATCCCGCATCGCTAGCGGGAGGGTCCTACGAGCAGTACTTC.

This clone was detected a few times. The J gene is TRBJ2-7, the V gene TRBV25-1; the D gene is possibly TRBD2 (5 bases). The germline V and J ends were trimmed by 4 bases and 4 bases, with 11 bases remaining between them. Germline-derived CDR1 and CDR2 are MGHDK and SYGVNS. The length of the CDR3 is 13 residues. The CDR3 DNA reads TGTGCCAGCAGTGGCCTCCCGGGGTACGAGCAGTACTTC. Protein sequence: CASSGLPGYEQYF.

V usage is TRBV24-1 and J usage is TRBJ2-7; 12 bases agree with TRBD1. The germline V gene encodes CDR1 KGHDR and CDR2 SFDVKD. The CDR3 totals 14 residues. V was pared by 7 bases and J by 7 bases, with 7 bases of the junction left unmatched. CDR3 nucleotides: TGTGCCACCAGGGCGGGACAGGGGGCGAAAGAGCAGTACTTC. Its translation is CATRAGQGAKEQYF.

V and J are TRBV4-3 and TRBJ1-5; a possible D gene is TRBD1 (5 bases). Germline CDR1 reads LGHNA; CDR2 reads YSLEER. With 0 bases removed from V and 5 bases from J, the gap between germline ends came to 11 bases. This CDR3 region has 15 residues. CDR3 DNA sequence: TGCGCCAGCAGCCAAGATGACAGCAAGTATCAGCCCCAGCATTTT. Amino acid sequence: CASSQDDSKYQPQHF.

Only one count was recorded for this clone. The chain joins TRBV6-1 to TRBJ2-7; TRBD2 might be the D (5 bases). The CDR3 consists of 16 residues. CDR1 and CDR2 from the germline V gene are MNHNS and SASEGT. The V and J ends lost 2 bases and 5 bases respectively, with 19 bases between them. CDR3 bases: TGTGCCAGCAGTGAACACAGATGGAAAGCGGAAAACGAGCAGTACTTC. Protein product: CASSEHRWKAENEQYF.

J is TRBJ2-3 and V is TRBV7-2; D remains ambiguous. CDR3 size: 14 residues. Germline V CDR1 and CDR2: SGHTA, FQGNSA. Between the trimmed V and J ends, which lost 1 base and 2 bases, there was a span of 7 bases. In DNA form, the CDR3 reads TGTGCCAGCAGCTTAGAGCAAACCACAGATACGCAGTATTTT. Translated, it gives CASSLEQTTDTQYF.

This rearrangement joins TRBV18 to TRBJ2-7; the D call may be TRBD1 or TRBD2 (5 bases each). There are 15 residues in the CDR3. The ends were cut back, 4 bases at V and 0 bases at J, with 13 bases in the middle. Germline loops: CDR1 KGHSH, CDR2 LQKENI. CDR3 sequence (DNA): TGTGCCAGCTCACTTGGGACGGCGAGCTCCTACGAGCAGTACTTC. Amino acid sequence: CASSLGTASSYEQYF.